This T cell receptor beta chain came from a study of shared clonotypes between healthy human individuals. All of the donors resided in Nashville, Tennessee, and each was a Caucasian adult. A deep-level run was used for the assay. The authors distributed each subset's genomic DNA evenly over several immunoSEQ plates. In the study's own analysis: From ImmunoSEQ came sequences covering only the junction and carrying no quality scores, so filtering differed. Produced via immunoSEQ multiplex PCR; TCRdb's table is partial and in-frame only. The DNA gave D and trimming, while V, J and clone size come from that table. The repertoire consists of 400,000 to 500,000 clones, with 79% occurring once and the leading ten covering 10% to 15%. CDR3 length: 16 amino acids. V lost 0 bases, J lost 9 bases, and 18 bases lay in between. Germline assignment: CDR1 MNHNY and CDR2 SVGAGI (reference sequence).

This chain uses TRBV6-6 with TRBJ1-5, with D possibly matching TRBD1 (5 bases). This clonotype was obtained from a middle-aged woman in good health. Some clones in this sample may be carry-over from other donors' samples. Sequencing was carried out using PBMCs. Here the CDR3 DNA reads TGTGCCAGCAGTTACTCAGGCAGGGTCGTTGGCAGGCCCCAGCATTTT. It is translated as CASSYSGRVVGRPQHF.